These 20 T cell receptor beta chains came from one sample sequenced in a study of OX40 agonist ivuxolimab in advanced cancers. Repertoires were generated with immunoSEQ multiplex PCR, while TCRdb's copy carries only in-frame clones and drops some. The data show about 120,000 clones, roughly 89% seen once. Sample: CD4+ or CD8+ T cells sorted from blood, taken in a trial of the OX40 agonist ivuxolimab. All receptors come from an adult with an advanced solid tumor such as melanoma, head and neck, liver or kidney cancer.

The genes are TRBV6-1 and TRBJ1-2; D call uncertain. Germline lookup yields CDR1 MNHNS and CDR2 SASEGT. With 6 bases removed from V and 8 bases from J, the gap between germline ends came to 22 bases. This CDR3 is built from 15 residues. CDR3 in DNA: TGTGCCAGCAGCGACCCCAGAGGGCCCCCCGGGGGCTACACCTTC. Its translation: CASSDPRGPPGGYTF.

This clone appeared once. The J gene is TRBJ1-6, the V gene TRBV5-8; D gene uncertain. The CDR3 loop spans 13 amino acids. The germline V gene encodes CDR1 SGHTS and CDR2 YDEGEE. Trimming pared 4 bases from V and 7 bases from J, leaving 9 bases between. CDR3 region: CASSPIDNSPLHF. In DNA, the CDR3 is TGTGCCAGCAGCCCCATAGACAATTCACCCCTCCACTTT.

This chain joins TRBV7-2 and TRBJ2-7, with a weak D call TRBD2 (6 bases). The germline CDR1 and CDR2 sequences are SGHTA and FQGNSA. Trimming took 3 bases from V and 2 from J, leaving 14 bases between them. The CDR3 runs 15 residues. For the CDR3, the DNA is TGTGCCAGCAGCTTCCCCGGGACTTCCCCCTACGAGCAGTACTTC. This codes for CASSFPGTSPYEQYF.

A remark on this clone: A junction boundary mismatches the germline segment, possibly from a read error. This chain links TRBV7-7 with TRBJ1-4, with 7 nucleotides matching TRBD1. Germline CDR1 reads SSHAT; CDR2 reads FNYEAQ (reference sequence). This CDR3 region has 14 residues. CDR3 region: CASSLDRDNEKLFF. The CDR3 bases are TGTGCTAGCAGCTTAGACAGGGATAATGAAAAACTGTTTTTT. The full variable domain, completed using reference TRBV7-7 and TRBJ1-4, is GAGVSQSPRYKVTKRGQDVTLRCDPISSHATLYWYQQALGQGPEFLTYFNYEAQPDKSGLPSDRFSAERPEGSISTLTIQRTEQRDSAMYRCASSLDRDNEKLFFGSGTQLSVL.

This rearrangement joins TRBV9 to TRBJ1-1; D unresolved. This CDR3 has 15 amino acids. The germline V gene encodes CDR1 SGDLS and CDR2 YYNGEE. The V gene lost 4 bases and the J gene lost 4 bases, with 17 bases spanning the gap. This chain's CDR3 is CASSPPRGGITEAFF. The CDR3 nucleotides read TGTGCCAGCAGCCCACCCCGGGGAGGGATCACTGAAGCTTTCTTT.

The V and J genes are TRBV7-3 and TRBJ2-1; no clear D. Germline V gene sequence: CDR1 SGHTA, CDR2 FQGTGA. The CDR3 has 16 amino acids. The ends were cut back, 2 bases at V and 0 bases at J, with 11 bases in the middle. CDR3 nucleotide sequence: TGTGCCAGCAGCTTAGGCCCAGATAGCTCCTACAATGAGCAGTTCTTC. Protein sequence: CASSLGPDSSYNEQFF.

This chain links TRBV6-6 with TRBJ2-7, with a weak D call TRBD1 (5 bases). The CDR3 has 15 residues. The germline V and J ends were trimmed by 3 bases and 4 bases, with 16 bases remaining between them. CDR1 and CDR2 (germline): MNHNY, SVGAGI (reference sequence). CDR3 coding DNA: TGTGCCAGCAGTTATGAACAGGACGAGGATTACGAGCAGTACTTC. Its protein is CASSYEQDEDYEQYF.

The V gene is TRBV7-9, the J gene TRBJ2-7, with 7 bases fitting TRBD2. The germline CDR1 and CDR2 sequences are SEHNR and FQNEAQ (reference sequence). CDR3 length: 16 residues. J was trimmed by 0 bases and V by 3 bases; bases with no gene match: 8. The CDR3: CASSFALAESSYEQYF. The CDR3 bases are TGTGCCAGCAGCTTCGCCCTAGCGGAGAGCTCCTACGAGCAGTACTTC.

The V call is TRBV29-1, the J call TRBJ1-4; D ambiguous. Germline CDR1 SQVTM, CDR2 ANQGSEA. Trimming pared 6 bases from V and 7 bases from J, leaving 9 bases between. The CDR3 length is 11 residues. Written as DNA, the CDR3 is TGCAGCGTGACCCTGACTGAAAAACTGTTTTTT. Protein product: CSVTLTEKLFF.

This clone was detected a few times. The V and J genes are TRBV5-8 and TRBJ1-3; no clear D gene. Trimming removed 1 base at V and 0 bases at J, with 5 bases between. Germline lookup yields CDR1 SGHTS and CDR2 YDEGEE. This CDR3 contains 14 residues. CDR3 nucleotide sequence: TGTGCCAGCAGCTTGTGGAGCTCTGGAAACACCATATATTTT. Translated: CASSLWSSGNTIYF.

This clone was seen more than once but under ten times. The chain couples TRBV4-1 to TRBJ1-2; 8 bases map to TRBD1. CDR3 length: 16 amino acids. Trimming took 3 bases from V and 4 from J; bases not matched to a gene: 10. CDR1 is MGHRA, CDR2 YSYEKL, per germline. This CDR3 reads CASSQDGRDRRYGYTF. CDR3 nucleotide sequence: TGCGCCAGCAGCCAGGACGGCCGGGACAGGCGCTATGGCTACACCTTC.

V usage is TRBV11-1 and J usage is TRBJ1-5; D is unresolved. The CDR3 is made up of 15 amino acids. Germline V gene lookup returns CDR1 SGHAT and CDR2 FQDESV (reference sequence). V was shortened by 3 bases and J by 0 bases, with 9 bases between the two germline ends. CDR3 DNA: TGTGCCAGCAGCTTTGGGTTAGATAGCAATCAGCCCCAGCATTTT. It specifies CASSFGLDSNQPQHF.

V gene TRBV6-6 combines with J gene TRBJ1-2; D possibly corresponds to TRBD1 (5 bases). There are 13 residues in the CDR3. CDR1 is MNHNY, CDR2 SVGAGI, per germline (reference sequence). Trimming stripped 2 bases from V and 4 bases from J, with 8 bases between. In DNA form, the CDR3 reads TGTGCCAGCAGTTACGTGGGGACCTATGGCTACACCTTC. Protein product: CASSYVGTYGYTF.

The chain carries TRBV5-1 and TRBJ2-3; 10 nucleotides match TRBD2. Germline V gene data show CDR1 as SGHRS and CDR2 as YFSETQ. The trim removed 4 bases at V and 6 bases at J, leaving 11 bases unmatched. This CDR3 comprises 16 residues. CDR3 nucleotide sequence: TGCGCCAGCAGCGACTCTAGCGGGAGTAGTACGGATACGCAGTATTTT. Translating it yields CASSDSSGSSTDTQYF.

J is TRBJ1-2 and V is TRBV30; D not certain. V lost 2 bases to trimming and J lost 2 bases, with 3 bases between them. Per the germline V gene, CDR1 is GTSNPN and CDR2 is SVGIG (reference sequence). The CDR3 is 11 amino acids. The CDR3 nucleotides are TGTGCCTGGAGTACGAACTATGGCTACACCTTC. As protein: CAWSTNYGYTF.

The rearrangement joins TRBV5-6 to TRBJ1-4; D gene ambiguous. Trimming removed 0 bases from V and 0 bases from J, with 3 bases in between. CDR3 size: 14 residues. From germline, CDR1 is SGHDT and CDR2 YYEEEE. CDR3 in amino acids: CASSLDTTNEKLFF. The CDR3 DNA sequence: TGTGCCAGCAGCTTGGACACAACTAATGAAAAACTGTTTTTT.

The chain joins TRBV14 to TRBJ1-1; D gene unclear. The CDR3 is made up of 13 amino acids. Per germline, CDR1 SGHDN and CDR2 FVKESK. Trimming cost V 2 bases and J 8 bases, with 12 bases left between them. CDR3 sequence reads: CASSQYTTLEAFF. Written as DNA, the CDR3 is TGTGCCAGCAGCCAATATACCACGCTAGAAGCTTTCTTT.

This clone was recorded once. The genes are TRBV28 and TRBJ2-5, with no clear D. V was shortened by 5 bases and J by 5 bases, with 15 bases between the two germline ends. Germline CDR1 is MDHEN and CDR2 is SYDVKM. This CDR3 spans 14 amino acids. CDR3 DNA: TGTGCCAGCAGTCGGATCGAACAATGGGAGACCCAGTACTTC. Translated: CASSRIEQWETQYF.

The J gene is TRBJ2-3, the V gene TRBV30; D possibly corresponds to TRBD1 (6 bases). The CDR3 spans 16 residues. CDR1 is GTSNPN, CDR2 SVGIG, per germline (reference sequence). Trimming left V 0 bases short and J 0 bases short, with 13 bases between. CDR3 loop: CAWSVRGGWSTDTQYF. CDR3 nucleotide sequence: TGTGCCTGGAGTGTACGTGGGGGCTGGAGCACAGATACGCAGTATTTT.

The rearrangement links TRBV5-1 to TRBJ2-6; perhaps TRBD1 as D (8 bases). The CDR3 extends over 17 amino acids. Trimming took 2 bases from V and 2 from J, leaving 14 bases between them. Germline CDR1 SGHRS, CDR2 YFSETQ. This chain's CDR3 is CASSLRGDRTGANVLTF. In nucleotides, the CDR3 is TGCGCCAGCAGCTTACGGGGGGACAGGACTGGGGCCAACGTCCTGACTTTC.